This T cell receptor (beta chain) was observed in a study of CD8 T cells in Susac syndrome. cDNA came from approximately 0.5 to 1 ug RNA primed by random hexamers. TCRdb independently ran MiXCR on the immunoSEQ multiplex PCR reads; one entry per CDR3 protein. The table shows 150,000 to 250,000 distinct CDR3 sequences, with more than 90% occurring only once. The CDR3 contains 15 residues. Trimming removed 8 bases from V and 3 bases from J; junction bases left unmatched: 11. Germline V gene data show CDR1 as MNHEY and CDR2 as SVGAGI. This receptor was taken from a human donor with multiple sclerosis. The chain employs TRBV6-5 and TRBJ2-7, with 9 bases lining up with TRBD1. Sequencing input: CD4+ T cells from PBMCs. This CDR3 reads CASRPPGQGYYEQYF. CDR3 DNA: TGTGCCAGCCGTCCGCCGGGACAGGGATACTACGAGCAGTACTTC.